Detailed here is one T cell receptor (beta chain). Antigen unknown. This sample stems from a study of beta chain features in type 1 diabetes. Study summary: Examination spanned 90 million to 140 million sorted cells from all samples. General study results and limits: Compared with healthy donors, patients appeared to share more similar naive, central memory and regulatory TCRB repertoires. Type 1 diabetes patients had TCRB CDR3s that were shorter (moderately but significantly so) in all four CD4+ subsets.

The CDR3 spans 18 residues. Germline V gene lookup returns CDR1 SGHVS and CDR2 FQNEAQ. V gave up 5 bases and J gave up 4 bases; unmatched junction bases: 14. Expressed TCRB transcripts were sequenced because the entire RNA isolate underwent reverse transcription. Libraries were prepared by immunoSEQ multiplex PCR; TCRdb keeps only in-frame clonotypes and omits some of them. The sample includes hundreds of thousands of clones, more than 13% seen only once; the top ten take 0.035% to 0.04%. The chain couples TRBV7-8 to TRBJ2-6, with 7 nucleotides matching TRBD2. This sequence originates from a man aged 18 to 29 with type 1 diabetes. The sequenced sample was naive CD4+ T cells from blood. CDR3 amino acids: CASSPPRGPAGGANVLTF. CDR3 DNA sequence: TGTGCCAGCAGCCCCCCCCGAGGACCAGCGGGGGGGGCCAACGTCCTGACTTTC. The full variable domain, with the rest looked up from reference TRBV7-8 and TRBJ2-6, is GAGVSQSPRYKVAKRGQDVALRCDPISGHVSLFWYQQALGQGPEFLTYFQNEAQLDKSGLPSDRFFAERPEGSVSTLKIQRTQQEDSAVYLCASSPPRGPAGGANVLTFGAGSRLTVL.